This entry concerns a single T cell receptor beta chain. The antigen is not known. The entry originates in a study of T cells after yellow fever vaccination. Study in general: Each low-cell-number fraction was prepared by means of SMART-Seq v4 Ultra Low Input.

Conversion of TCR transcripts into cDNA relied on 5'RACE template switching, which added a universal primer site and UMIs. MiXCR, run by TCRdb on the 5' RACE reads, gives a single entry per CDR3 protein. The profile covers approximately 300,000 distinct CDR3 sequences, with roughly 6.8% appearing a single time and 18% taken by the ten largest. Regarding the study as a whole: Repertoires sorted by FACS could include abundant clonotypes that are contaminants from the bulk population.

V lost 3 bases and J lost 4; bases outside the gene matches: 5. The CDR3 runs 15 residues. Germline loops: CDR1 LNHDA, CDR2 SQIVND (reference sequence). The chain employs TRBV19 and TRBJ2-1, with 8 positions matching TRBD2. The input for sequencing was PBMCs, taken 35 to 50 days after the first yellow fever vaccination. This receptor was taken from a man aged 18 to 30 who received the YFV17D yellow fever vaccine. The CDR3 DNA is TGTGCCAGTAGTATTTCATTAGCGGGGTACAATGAGCAGTTCTTC. It is translated as CASSISLAGYNEQFF.